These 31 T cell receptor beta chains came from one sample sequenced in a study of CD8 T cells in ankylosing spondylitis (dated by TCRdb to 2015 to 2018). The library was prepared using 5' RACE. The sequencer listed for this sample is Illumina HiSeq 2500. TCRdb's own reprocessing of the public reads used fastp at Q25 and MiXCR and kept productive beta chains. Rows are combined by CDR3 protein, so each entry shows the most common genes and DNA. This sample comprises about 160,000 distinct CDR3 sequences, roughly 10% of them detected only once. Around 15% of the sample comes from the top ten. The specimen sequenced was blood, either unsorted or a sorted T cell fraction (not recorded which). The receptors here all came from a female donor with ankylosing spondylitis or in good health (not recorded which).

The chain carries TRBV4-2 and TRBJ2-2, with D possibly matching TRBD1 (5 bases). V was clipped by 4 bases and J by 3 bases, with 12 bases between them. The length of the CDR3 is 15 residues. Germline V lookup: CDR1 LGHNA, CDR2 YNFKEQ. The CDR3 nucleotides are TGTGCCAGCAGCCCCACGGACACATACACCGGGGAGCTGTTTTTT. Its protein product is CASSPTDTYTGELFF.

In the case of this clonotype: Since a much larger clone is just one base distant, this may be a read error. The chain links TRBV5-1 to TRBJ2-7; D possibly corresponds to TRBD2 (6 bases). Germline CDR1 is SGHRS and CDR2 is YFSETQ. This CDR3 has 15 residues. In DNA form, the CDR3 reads TGCGCCAGCAGCGCCTCCGGGACTCCCTCCCACGAGCAGTACTTC. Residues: CASSASGTPSHEQYF.

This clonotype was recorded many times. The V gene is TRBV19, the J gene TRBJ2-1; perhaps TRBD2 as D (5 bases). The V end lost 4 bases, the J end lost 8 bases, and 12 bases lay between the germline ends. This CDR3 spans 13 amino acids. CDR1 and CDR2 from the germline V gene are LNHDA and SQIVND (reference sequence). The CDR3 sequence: CASSTLARDEQFF. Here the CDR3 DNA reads TGTGCCAGTAGTACCCTAGCACGGGATGAGCAGTTCTTC.

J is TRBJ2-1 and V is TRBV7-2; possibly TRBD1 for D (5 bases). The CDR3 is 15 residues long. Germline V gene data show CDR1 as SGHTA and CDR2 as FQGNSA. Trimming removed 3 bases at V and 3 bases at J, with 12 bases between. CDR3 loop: CASSFLEQGYNEQFF. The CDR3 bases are TGTGCCAGCAGCTTTTTGGAGCAGGGCTACAATGAGCAGTTCTTC.

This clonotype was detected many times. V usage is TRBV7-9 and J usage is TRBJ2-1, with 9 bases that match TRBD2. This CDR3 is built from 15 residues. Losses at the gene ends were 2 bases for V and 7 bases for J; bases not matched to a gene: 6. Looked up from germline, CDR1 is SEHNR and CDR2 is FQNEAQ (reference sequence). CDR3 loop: CASSLSSGSGNEQFF. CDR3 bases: TGTGCCAGCAGCTTAAGTAGCGGGAGTGGGAATGAGCAGTTCTTC.

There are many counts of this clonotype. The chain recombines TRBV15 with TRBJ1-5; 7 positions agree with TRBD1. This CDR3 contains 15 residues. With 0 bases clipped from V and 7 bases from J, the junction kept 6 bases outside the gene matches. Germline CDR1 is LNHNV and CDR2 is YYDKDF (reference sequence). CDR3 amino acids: CATSRDKGAGQPQHF. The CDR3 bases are TGTGCCACCAGCAGAGATAAGGGGGCGGGACAGCCCCAGCATTTT.

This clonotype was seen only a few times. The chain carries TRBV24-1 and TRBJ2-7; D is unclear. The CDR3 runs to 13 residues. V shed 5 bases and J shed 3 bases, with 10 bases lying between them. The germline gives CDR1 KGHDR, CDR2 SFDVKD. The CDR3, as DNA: TGTGCCACCAGTGCCCCGGACGGCTACGAGCAGTACTTC. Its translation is CATSAPDGYEQYF.

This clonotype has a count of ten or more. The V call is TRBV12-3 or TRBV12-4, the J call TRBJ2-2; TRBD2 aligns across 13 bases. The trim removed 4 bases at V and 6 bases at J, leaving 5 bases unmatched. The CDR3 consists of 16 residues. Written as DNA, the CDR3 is TGTGCCAGCAGTTCACTAGCGGGAGGGCCGGCCGGGGAGCTGTTTTTT. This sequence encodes CASSSLAGGPAGELFF.

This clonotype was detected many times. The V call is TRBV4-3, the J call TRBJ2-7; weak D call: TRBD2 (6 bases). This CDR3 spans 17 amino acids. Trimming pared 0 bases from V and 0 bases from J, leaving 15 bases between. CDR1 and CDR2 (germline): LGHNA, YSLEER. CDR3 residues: CASSQDRLGPSSYEQYF. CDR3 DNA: TGCGCCAGCAGCCAAGATCGACTAGGACCTAGCTCCTACGAGCAGTACTTC.

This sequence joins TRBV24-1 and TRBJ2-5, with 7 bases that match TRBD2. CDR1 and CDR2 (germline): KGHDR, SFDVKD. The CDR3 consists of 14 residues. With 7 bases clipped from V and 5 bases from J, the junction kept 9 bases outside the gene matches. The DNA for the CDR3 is TGTGCCACCAGCGGGAGAGCGGGACGGGAGACCCAGTACTTC. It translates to CATSGRAGRETQYF.

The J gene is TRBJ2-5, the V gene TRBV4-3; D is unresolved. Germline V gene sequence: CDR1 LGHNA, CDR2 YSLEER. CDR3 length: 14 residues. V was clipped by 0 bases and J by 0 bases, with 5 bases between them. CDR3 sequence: CASSQDAYQETQYF. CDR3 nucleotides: TGCGCCAGCAGCCAAGACGCGTACCAAGAGACCCAGTACTTC.

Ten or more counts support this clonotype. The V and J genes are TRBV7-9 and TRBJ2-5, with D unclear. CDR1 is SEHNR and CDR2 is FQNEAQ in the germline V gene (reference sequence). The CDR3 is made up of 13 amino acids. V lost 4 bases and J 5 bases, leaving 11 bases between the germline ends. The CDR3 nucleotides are TGTGCCAGCAGCTATACGTCGGCGGAGACCCAGTACTTC. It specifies CASSYTSAETQYF.

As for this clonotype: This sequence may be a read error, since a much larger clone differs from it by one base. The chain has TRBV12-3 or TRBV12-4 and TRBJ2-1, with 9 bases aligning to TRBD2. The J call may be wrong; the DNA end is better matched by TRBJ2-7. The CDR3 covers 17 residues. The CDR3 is CASSLNPGLAFPNEQYF. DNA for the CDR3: TGTGCCAGCAGCCTAAACCCGGGACTAGCCTTCCCCAATGAGCAGTACTTC.

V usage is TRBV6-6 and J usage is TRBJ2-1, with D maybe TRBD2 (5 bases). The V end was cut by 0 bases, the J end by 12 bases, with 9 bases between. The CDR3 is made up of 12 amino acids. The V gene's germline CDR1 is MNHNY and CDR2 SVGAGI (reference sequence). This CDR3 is CASSYSRAVQFF. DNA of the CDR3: TGTGCCAGCAGTTACTCGAGAGCGGTGCAGTTCTTC.

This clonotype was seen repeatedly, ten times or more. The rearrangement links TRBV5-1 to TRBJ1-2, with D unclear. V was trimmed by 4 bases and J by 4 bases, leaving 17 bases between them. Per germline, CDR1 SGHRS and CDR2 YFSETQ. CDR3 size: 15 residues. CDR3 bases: TGCGCCAGCAGCGATCCGGGCCAACTCGTCTATGGCTACACCTTC. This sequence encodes CASSDPGQLVYGYTF.

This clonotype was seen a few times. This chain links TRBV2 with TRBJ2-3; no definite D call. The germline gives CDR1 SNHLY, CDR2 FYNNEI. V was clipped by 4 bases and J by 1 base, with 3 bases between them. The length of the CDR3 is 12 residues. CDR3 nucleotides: TGTGCCAGCAGTGGTGGCACAGATACGCAGTATTTT. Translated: CASSGGTDTQYF.

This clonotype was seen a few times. The CDR3 is CASAHLGTGGFNEQFF. The CDR3 coding sequence is TGTGCCAGCGCTCACCTCGGGACAGGGGGTTTCAATGAGCAGTTCTTC. The rearrangement uses TRBV27 and TRBJ2-1; TRBD1 matches 11 bases. CDR1 and CDR2 (germline): MNHEY, SMNVEV (reference sequence). The J segment lost 6 bases and the V segment lost 8 bases, leaving 12 bases of the junction unmatched. The CDR3 sequence is 16 residues long.

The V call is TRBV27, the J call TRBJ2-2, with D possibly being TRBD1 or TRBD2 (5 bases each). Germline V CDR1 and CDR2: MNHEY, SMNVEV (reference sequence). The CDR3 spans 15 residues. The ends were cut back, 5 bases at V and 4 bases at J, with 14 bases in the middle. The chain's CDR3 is CASSQPGPSTGELFF. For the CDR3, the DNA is TGTGCCAGCAGTCAACCGGGACCCAGCACCGGGGAGCTGTTTTTT.

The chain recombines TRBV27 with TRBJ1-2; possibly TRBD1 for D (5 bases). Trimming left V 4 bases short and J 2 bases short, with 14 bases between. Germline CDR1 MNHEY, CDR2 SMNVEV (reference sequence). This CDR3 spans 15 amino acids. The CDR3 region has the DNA TGTGCCAGCAGTTCACCCCGGGACGGGAACTATGGCTACACCTTC. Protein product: CASSSPRDGNYGYTF.

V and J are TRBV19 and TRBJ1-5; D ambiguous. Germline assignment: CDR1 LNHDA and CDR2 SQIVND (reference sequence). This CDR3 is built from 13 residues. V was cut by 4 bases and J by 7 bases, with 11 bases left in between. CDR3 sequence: CASSRLPGQPQHF. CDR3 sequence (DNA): TGTGCCAGTAGTAGATTACCAGGACAGCCCCAGCATTTT.

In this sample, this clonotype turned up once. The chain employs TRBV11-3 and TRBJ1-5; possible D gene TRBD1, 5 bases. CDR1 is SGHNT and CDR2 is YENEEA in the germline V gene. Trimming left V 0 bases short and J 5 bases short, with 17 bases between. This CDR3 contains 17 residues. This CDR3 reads CASSLDWEGQGYQPQHF. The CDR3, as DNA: TGTGCCAGCAGCTTAGATTGGGAAGGGCAGGGATATCAGCCCCAGCATTTT. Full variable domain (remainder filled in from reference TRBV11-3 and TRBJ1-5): EAGVVQSPRYKIIEKKQPVAFWCNPISGHNTLYWYLQNLGQGPELLIRYENEEAVDDSQLPKDRFSAERLKGVDSTLKIQPAELGDSAVYLCASSLDWEGQGYQPQHFGDGTRLSIL.

The CDR3 loop is CASSEPTLNYGYTF. CDR3 sequence (DNA): TGTGCCAGCAGTGAACCGACCCTTAACTATGGCTACACCTTC. This chain uses TRBV25-1 with TRBJ1-2, with D uncertain. Germline CDR1 is MGHDK and CDR2 is SYGVNS. V dropped 2 bases and J dropped 1 base, with 8 bases sitting between them. The CDR3 totals 14 residues.

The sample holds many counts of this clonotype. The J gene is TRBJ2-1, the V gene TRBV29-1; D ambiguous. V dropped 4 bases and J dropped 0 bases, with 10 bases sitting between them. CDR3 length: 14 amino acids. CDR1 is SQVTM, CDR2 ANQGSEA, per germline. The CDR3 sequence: CSVGTTSSYNEQFF. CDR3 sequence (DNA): TGCAGCGTTGGGACCACCAGCTCCTACAATGAGCAGTTCTTC.

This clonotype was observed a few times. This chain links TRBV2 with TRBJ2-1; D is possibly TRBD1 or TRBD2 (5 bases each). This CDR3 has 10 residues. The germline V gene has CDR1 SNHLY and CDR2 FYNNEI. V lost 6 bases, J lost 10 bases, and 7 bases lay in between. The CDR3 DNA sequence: TGTGCCAGCAGGAGGGGAGAGCAGTTCTTC. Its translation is CASRRGEQFF.

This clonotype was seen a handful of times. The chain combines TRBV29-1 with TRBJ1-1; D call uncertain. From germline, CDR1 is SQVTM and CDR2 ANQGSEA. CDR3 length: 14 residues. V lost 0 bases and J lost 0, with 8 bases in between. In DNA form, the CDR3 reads TGCAGCGTTGAAGAAGGGAAAATGAACACTGAAGCTTTCTTT. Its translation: CSVEEGKMNTEAFF.

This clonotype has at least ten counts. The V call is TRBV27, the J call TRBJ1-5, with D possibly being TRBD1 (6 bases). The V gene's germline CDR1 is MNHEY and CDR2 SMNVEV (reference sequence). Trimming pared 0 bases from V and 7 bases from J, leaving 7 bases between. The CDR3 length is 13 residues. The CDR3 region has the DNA TGTGCCAGCAGTTTATCGGGGGCACAGCCCCAGCATTTT. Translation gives CASSLSGAQPQHF.

The DNA of the CDR3 is TGTGCCAGCAGTCCAGACCCGGGACAGATCTATGGCTACACCTTC. Translating gives CASSPDPGQIYGYTF. The V call is TRBV6-1, the J call TRBJ1-2; 7 positions agree with TRBD1. The CDR3 is 15 residues long. Looked up from germline, CDR1 is MNHNS and CDR2 is SASEGT. V shed 5 bases and J 4 bases; nucleotides not matched to a gene: 10.

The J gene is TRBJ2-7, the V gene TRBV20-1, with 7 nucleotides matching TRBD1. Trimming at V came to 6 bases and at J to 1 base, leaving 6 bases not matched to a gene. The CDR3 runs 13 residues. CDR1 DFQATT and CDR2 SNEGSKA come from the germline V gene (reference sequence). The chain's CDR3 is CSARQGKSYEQYF. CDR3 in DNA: TGCAGTGCCAGACAGGGCAAGTCCTACGAGCAGTACTTC.

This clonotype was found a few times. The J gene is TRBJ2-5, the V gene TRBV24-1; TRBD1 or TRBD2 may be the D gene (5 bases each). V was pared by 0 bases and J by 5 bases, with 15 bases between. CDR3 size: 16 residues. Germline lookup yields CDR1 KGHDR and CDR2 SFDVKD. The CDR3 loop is CATSDLQVAREETQYF. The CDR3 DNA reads TGTGCCACCAGTGATTTGCAGGTAGCCAGGGAGGAGACCCAGTACTTC.

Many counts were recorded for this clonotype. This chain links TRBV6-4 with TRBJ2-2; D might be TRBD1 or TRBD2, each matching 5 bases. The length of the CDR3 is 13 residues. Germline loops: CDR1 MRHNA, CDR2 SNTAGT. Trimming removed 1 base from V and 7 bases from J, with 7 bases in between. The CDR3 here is CASSDWDRGELFF. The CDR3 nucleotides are TGTGCCAGCAGTGACTGGGACCGCGGGGAGCTGTTTTTT.

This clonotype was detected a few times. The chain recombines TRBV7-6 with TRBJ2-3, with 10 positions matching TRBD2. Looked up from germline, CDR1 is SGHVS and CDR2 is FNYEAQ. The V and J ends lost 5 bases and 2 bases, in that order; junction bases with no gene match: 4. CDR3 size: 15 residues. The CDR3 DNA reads TGTGCCAGCAGCGGTCTAGCGGGGGCCACAGATACGCAGTATTTT. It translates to CASSGLAGATDTQYF.